What follows describes a single TCR beta chain. Its antigen remains undetermined. Base qualities are not provided; no much larger clone lies one nucleotide away. Germline trimming: 1 base from V, 6 bases from J; junction bases outside gene matches: 8. Inclusive of the bounding cysteine and phenylalanine, the CDR3 is 17 residues long. Just the 51-base CDR3 DNA is kept, in frame starting at base 1. The germline V gene supplies CDR1 SGHTA and CDR2 FQGNSA. These data are taken from a study of Ad26.COV2.S vaccination and SARS-CoV-2 variants (dated by TCRdb to about 2021). In the study overall: Donors in the vaccine arm were drawn from COV1001, a phase I-IIa trial of Ad26.COV2.S in healthy adults that was multicentre, randomized, double-blind and placebo-controlled. Dosing of Ad26.COV2.S was intramuscular, at either 5x10^10 or 1x10^11 viral particles, delivered as one shot or as two shots spaced 56 days apart. TCRbeta repertoire sequencing was used to assess the specificity and breadth of SARS-CoV-2-reactive T cell receptors after Ad26.COV2.S vaccination. A total of 32 samples were included in the TCR-sequenced set, comprising around 20 Ad26.COV2.S vaccine recipients, 5 placebo recipients and 8 SARS-CoV-2 convalescent individuals. Investigators did not know the trial group allocation while performing experiments and assessing outcomes. Participants in the trial were split at random into five groups of five each, receiving low-dose or high-dose Ad26.COV2.S once or twice, or else placebo on both occasions. Broad study findings and their caveats: Vaccine and placebo recipients had comparable non-spike TCR breadth, which fits with the vaccine containing only spike. After vaccination, substantial breadth of spike-specific CD8+ and CD4+ T cell responses was reported. Higher spike-specific TCR breadth was observed in Ad26.COV2.S recipients than in placebo recipients (P = 0.0014). It was noted by the authors that total T cell responses may have been underestimated by the TCR breadth and depth analyses. Comparing responses between vaccine doses or regimens was not something the study was powered to do.

The immunoSEQ Assay was the method used to sequence TCRbeta CDR3 regions. After extraction, genomic DNA underwent amplification by bias-controlled multiplex PCR, followed by high-throughput sequencing. Concerning the study's data processing: To quantify the absolute abundance of every unique TCRbeta CDR3 region, sequences were collapsed and filtered. T cell fraction was estimated by normalizing TCRbeta template counts to usable DNA, which was measured by amplifying reference genes present in all nucleated cells. Repertoire TCRs were annotated as SARS-CoV-2-specific when V gene, CDR3 amino acid sequence and J gene were exactly matched to a known reactive TCR set. The reference SARS-CoV-2 TCR set was derived from MIRA and filtered for enrichment in COVID-19-positive ImmuneCODE repertoires, a step that removed public or cross-reactive TCRs. Based on the MIRA antigens, annotated TCRs were further analysed at the level of specific ORF or position within ORF. Breadth was defined as the number of annotated unique rearrangements divided by the total number of unique productive rearrangements, and depth was defined as the summed frequency of the annotated unique rearrangements. TCR breadth was compared between groups using two-sided Wilcoxon rank-sum tests. The source is immuneACCESS, and TCRdb retained only in-frame sequences with V and J called. Part of the clones is not carried over; for the studies checked, unresolved V genes explain less than half of this, and the remainder is unexplained. D and trimming were read from the DNA, whereas the V and J calls and clone size are those reported in that table. The sample table shows more than 400,000 clones, and 90% are seen once. The top ten clonotypes cover less than 4.5% of the sample.

The treatment or condition label here, explained by the study, means: 15 to 20 received Ad26.COV2.S at low or high dose, single or two shots; 5 received placebo; per-sample allocation not given. For vaccine and placebo recipients, repertoires were sequenced using samples collected on day 63 after the first injection. In Cohort 1b, about two dozen adults aged 18-55 years were enrolled at a single site in Boston, USA, between 29 July and 7 August 2020. As a vaccine, Ad26.COV2.S was a replication-incompetent adenovirus type 26 vector that expressed a prefusion-stabilized SARS-CoV-2 spike protein derived from the original Wuhan strain.

The sequence joins TRBV7-2 to TRBJ2-3; TRBD2 lines up with 12 middle nucleotides. The sequence was obtained from a person aged 18 to 59 who received the Ad26.COV2.S COVID-19 vaccine or a placebo. This sample comprised peripheral blood, obtained in a trial of Ad26.COV2.S vaccine versus placebo. This receptor has the CDR3 CASSLGSSGRGSDTQYF. The nucleotide sequence reads as follows: TGTGCCAGCAGCTTAGGTTCTAGCGGGAGGGGGTCGGATACGCAGTATTTT.